The 10 T cell receptor beta chains presented below share a single source sample, sequenced in a study of T cell responses to AZD1222 COVID-19 vaccine. Profiled with immunoSEQ multiplex PCR; TCRdb holds only in-frame clones, not every one. This sample has 130,000 to 150,000 clones, with 85% to 90% found just once. The sequenced sample was peripheral blood, obtained on day 0 of AZD1222 vaccination. The receptors originated from an adult in good health.

This chain joins TRBV27 and TRBJ2-7; D may be TRBD1 or TRBD2 (6 bases each). The CDR3 extends over 20 amino acids. Germline lookup yields CDR1 MNHEY and CDR2 SMNVEV (reference sequence). Trimming shortened V by 0 bases and J by 0 bases, and 24 bases separated the two germline ends. The DNA for the CDR3 is TGTGCCAGCAGTTTATCGAGGGGGGTAAGGCGGGGAAGGAGCTCCTACGAGCAGTACTTC. The encoded protein is CASSLSRGVRRGRSSYEQYF.

The genes are TRBV18 and TRBJ1-1, with D possibly being TRBD1 (6 bases). This CDR3 comprises 15 residues. Trimming took 2 bases from V and 5 from J, leaving 15 bases between them. The germline V gene has CDR1 KGHSH and CDR2 LQKENI. This chain's CDR3 is CASSPIPNRDTEAFF. The DNA of the CDR3 is TGTGCCAGCTCACCAATTCCGAACAGGGATACTGAAGCTTTCTTT.

This clone showed up just a few times. The gene calls are TRBV28 and TRBJ2-5; 8 positions match TRBD1. Germline CDR1 and CDR2: MDHEN and SYDVKM. The CDR3 runs to 12 residues. The V gene end was trimmed by 4 bases and the J gene end by 7 bases; junction bases not matched to a gene: 2. CDR3 nucleotides: TGTGCCAGCAGTTATGACAGGGGGACCCAGTACTTC. It is translated as CASSYDRGTQYF.

The V gene is TRBV28, the J gene TRBJ1-3; 7 bases line up with TRBD2. The J call is uncertain, as TRBJ2-2 better fits the DNA end. The germline CDR1 and CDR2 sequences are MDHEN and SYDVKM. The CDR3 is 19 amino acids. In DNA, the CDR3 is TGTGCCAGCAGCATCCTTCGCAGCGGGACTACTCCGAGGGGCGGGGAGCTGTTTTTT. It encodes CASSILRSGTTPRGGELFF.

The V gene is TRBV6-1, the J gene TRBJ1-2; D gene uncertain. V lost 3 bases and J lost 3, with 8 bases in between. Germline V gene sequence: CDR1 MNHNS, CDR2 SASEGT. The CDR3 consists of 13 residues. CDR3 nucleotides: TGTGCCAGCAGTGAGATGGATTACTATGGCTACACCTTC. Translation: CASSEMDYYGYTF.

The chain links TRBV4-2 to TRBJ1-2, with 7 nucleotides matching TRBD1. The CDR3 contains 14 residues. The germline V gene has CDR1 LGHNA and CDR2 YNFKEQ. The junction had 7 bases not matched to a gene; V was cut back by 1 base and J by 8 bases. The CDR3 reads CASSQGRDREGYTF. The CDR3 bases are TGTGCCAGCAGCCAAGGACGGGACAGAGAGGGCTACACCTTC.

This chain uses TRBV5-5 with TRBJ1-2; possibly TRBD1 for D (5 bases). The CDR3 extends over 18 amino acids. The ends were cut back, 5 bases at V and 2 bases at J, with 25 bases in the middle. Germline assignment: CDR1 SGHKS and CDR2 YYEKEE (reference sequence). CDR3 protein: CASRPTQGSIRVNYGYTF. CDR3 in DNA: TGTGCCAGCAGGCCTACCCAGGGTTCGATAAGGGTGAACTATGGCTACACCTTC.

This rearrangement joins TRBV9 to TRBJ2-2; tentatively, D is TRBD2 (6 bases). The V end was cut by 3 bases, the J end by 5 bases, with 20 bases between. CDR1 is SGDLS and CDR2 is YYNGEE in the germline V gene. This CDR3 contains 17 residues. This chain's CDR3 is CASSALLAPRGTGELFF. The CDR3 nucleotides read TGTGCCAGCAGCGCCTTACTAGCTCCCCGAGGGACCGGGGAGCTGTTTTTT.

The chain combines TRBV2 with TRBJ1-2; TRBD1 matches 10 bases. Germline values: CDR1 SNHLY, CDR2 FYNNEI. After removal of 6 bases from V and 2 bases from J, the junction contained 6 bases not matched to a gene. The CDR3 runs to 15 residues. CDR3 residues: CASSLETGGNYGYTF. As DNA, the CDR3 is TGTGCCAGCAGCCTGGAGACAGGGGGCAACTATGGCTACACCTTC.

The gene calls are TRBV5-1 and TRBJ1-6; TRBD1 might be the D (6 bases). This CDR3 is built from 15 residues. V shed 0 bases and J shed 13 bases, with 17 bases lying between them. CDR1 is SGHRS, CDR2 YFSETQ, per germline. The CDR3 nucleotides read TGCGCCAGCAGCTTGGGGGGGTACAGGGCGACGCCCCTCCACTTT. It translates to CASSLGGYRATPLHF.